Sequencing of this T cell receptor (beta chain) was carried out in a study of T cells in tuberculosis. Remarks on this clone: Its antigen remains unidentified.

Profiled with immunoSEQ multiplex PCR; TCRdb holds only in-frame clones, not every one. The data hold 25,000 to 35,000 clones, with 95% observed a single time. Study-wide findings and caveats: Active tuberculosis TCR-alpha repertoires lay closer to GMM-specific TCRs than IGRA-negative controls, suggesting clonal expansion.

Tuberculin skin test and IGRA determined adolescents' latent tuberculosis status at entry. The clonotype comes from a donor under 30 with latent tuberculosis or without tuberculosis infection. The sample was PBMCs.

The DNA of the CDR3 is TGTGCCTGGGGGTTCGGGACAGATAACACTGAAGCTTTCTTT. It encodes CAWGFGTDNTEAFF. J is TRBJ1-1 and V is TRBV30; 7 bases map to TRBD1. The junction had 8 bases not matched to a gene; V was cut back by 5 bases and J by 2 bases. The CDR3 totals 14 residues. The germline V gene has CDR1 GTSNPN and CDR2 SVGIG (reference sequence).